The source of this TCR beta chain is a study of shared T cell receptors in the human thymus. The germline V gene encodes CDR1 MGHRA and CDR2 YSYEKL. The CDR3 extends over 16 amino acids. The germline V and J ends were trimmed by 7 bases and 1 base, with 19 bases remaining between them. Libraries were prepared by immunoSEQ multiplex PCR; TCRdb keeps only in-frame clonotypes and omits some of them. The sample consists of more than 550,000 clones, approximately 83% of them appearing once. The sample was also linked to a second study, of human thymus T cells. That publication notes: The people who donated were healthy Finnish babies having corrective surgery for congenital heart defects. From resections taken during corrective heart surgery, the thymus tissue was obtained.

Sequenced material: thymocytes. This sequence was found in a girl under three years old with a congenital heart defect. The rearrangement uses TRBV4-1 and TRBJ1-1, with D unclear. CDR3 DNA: TGCGCCAGCACCCCCCCGCCATGGGGAGAGAACACTGAAGCTTTCTTT. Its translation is CASTPPPWGENTEAFF.